This T cell receptor beta chain came from a study of identical twins' blood T cells. TCRdb redid the calling of the 5' RACE reads with MiXCR, one entry per CDR3 protein. This table has 350,000 to 400,000 distinct CDR3 sequences, over 25% appearing once. Likely shared infections and vaccines: all three twin pairs were reared together. Sequencing was done on a sample of PBMCs. The source is a woman aged 18 to 55 in good health.

The CDR3 loop reads CASSLAQQGIVSEQFF. Written as DNA, the CDR3 is TGCGCCAGCAGCTTGGCCCAACAGGGAATTGTCAGTGAGCAGTTCTTC. The V and J genes are TRBV5-1 and TRBJ2-1, with D tentatively TRBD1 (6 bases). CDR1 and CDR2 from the germline V gene are SGHRS and YFSETQ. The CDR3 extends over 16 amino acids. The V end was cut by 0 bases, the J end by 9 bases, with 19 bases between.